This T cell receptor (beta chain) came from a study of T cells after yellow fever vaccination. The table lists this clonotype with a few counts. J was trimmed by 1 base and V by 5 bases; bases with no gene match: 9. The germline V gene encodes CDR1 SEHNR and CDR2 FQNEAQ (reference sequence). CDR3 length: 16 residues. TCRdb called the 5' RACE reads again in MiXCR, with one record for every CDR3 protein. Here the sample spans 300,000 to 350,000 distinct CDR3 sequences, approximately 8% being singletons. This clonotype originated in a man aged 18 to 35 who received the YFV17D yellow fever vaccine. Sequenced material: PBMCs, taken approximately 47 days after the first yellow fever vaccination. The chain combines TRBV7-9 with TRBJ2-3; 7 bases fit TRBD2. The CDR3 sequence is CASSLTERGGTDTQYF. In DNA, the CDR3 is TGTGCCAGCAGCCTCACCGAGCGGGGCGGCACAGATACGCAGTATTTT. The variable domain in full, completed from reference TRBV7-9 and TRBJ2-3, reads DTGVSQNPRHKITKRGQNVTFRCDPISEHNRLYWYRQTLGQGPEFLTYFQNEAQLEKSRLLSDRFSAERPKGSFSTLEIQRTEQGDSAMYLCASSLTERGGTDTQYFGPGTRLTVL.